This passage covers 30 T cell receptor beta chains from one sample sequenced in a study of blood T cells in healthy people across ages. It was with a sample-barcoded 5' primer and a J-beta primer mix that a second PCR of roughly 7 to 12 cycles was run. TCRdb redid the calling of the 5' RACE reads with MiXCR, one entry per CDR3 protein. In the table there are 1,100,000 or so distinct CDR3 sequences, under 55% of which are singletons. Sequenced: blood. These receptors all stem from a woman aged 60-70 years in good health.

This chain links TRBV5-1 with TRBJ2-7, with 10 positions matching TRBD2. Trimming at V came to 1 base and at J to 3 bases, leaving 7 bases not matched to a gene. The CDR3 contains 16 residues. The germline V gene encodes CDR1 SGHRS and CDR2 YFSETQ. The CDR3 reads CASSLISGLAVYEQYF. As DNA, the CDR3 is TGCGCCAGCAGCTTGATTTCAGGACTAGCGGTCTACGAGCAGTACTTC. Together with reference TRBV5-1 and TRBJ2-7, the CDR3 gives the full variable domain: KAGVTQTPRYLIKTRGQQVTLSCSPISGHRSVSWYQQTPGQGLQFLFEYFSETQRNKGNFPGRFSGRQFSNSRSEMNVSTLELGDSALYLCASSLISGLAVYEQYFGPGTRLTVT.

Of note for this clonotype: An end of the junction differs from the germline gene, which may be a read error. The chain carries TRBV5-4 and TRBJ2-6; possible D gene TRBD2, 6 bases. The CDR3 has 14 residues. Germline CDR1 reads SGHNT; CDR2 reads YYREEE (reference sequence). The CDR3 bases are TGTGCCAGCAGCTTATCAGGCGGGGCCAACGTCCGGACTTTC. As protein: CASSLSGGANVRTF.

This chain uses TRBV20-1 with TRBJ2-3; D tentatively fits TRBD1 or TRBD2 (5 bases each). The CDR3 sequence is 15 residues long. Between the trimmed V and J ends, which lost 0 bases and 5 bases, there was a span of 15 bases. Germline CDR1 and CDR2: DFQATT and SNEGSKA (reference sequence). Here the CDR3 DNA reads TGCAGTGCTAGAGATCCCGCTGGGGGACGAGATACGCAGTATTTT. Encoded protein: CSARDPAGGRDTQYF.

A few counts support this clonotype. J is TRBJ2-7 and V is TRBV27; TRBD1 might be the D (6 bases). Trimming stripped 4 bases from V and 1 base from J, with 14 bases between. CDR3 length: 15 amino acids. The germline gives CDR1 MNHEY, CDR2 SMNVEV (reference sequence). CDR3 loop: CASSSTGTLSYEQYF. The CDR3 coding sequence is TGTGCCAGCAGTTCGACCGGGACATTATCCTACGAGCAGTACTTC.

The chain links TRBV7-2 to TRBJ2-7, with D unclear. The V end lost 5 bases, the J end lost 7 bases, and 18 bases lay between the germline ends. CDR1 and CDR2 from the germline V gene are SGHTA and FQGNSA. The CDR3 has 14 residues. The CDR3, as DNA: TGTGCCAGCAGCCCTGTCCTTACTTACAATGAGCAGTACTTC. Its translation is CASSPVLTYNEQYF.

The chain carries TRBV7-7 and TRBJ2-5, with D perhaps TRBD1 (6 bases). The V gene's germline CDR1 is SSHAT and CDR2 FNYEAQ (reference sequence). V lost 7 bases and J 1 base, leaving 13 bases between the germline ends. This CDR3 is built from 14 residues. As DNA, the CDR3 is TGTGCCAGCACCAGGGGAAGTGGCCAAGAGACCCAGTACTTC. This translates into CASTRGSGQETQYF.

This chain joins TRBV11-2 and TRBJ2-3; D not certain. Trimming took 5 bases from V and 3 from J, leaving 12 bases between them. Germline V gene data show CDR1 as SGHAT and CDR2 as FQNNGV. The CDR3 runs to 14 residues. The CDR3 nucleotides read TGTGCCAGCAGCCCGGGTGGTGTAACAGATACGCAGTATTTT. This sequence encodes CASSPGGVTDTQYF.

The rearrangement links TRBV29-1 to TRBJ1-2; D call uncertain. From germline, CDR1 is SQVTM and CDR2 ANQGSEA. The CDR3 is 17 amino acids. V was shortened by 2 bases and J by 3 bases, with 22 bases between the two germline ends. The CDR3 loop reads CSVELRQRAETYYGYTF. The CDR3 nucleotides read TGCAGCGTTGAACTTAGGCAGCGGGCCGAGACTTACTATGGCTACACCTTC. The full variable domain, completed using reference TRBV29-1 and TRBJ1-2, is SAVISQKPSRDICQRGTSLTIQCQVDSQVTMMFWYRQQPGQSLTLIATANQGSEATYESGFVIDKFPISRPNLTFSTLTVSNMSPEDSSIYLCSVELRQRAETYYGYTFGSGTRLTVV.

V is TRBV20-1 and J is TRBJ1-2, with D possibly matching TRBD1 (5 bases). The germline gives CDR1 DFQATT, CDR2 SNEGSKA (reference sequence). This CDR3 is 15 amino acids long. V lost 3 bases and J lost 7, with 21 bases in between. The CDR3 nucleotides read TGCAGTGCTAGTGGTGGGGGAATCACCTATCGTGGCTACACCTTC. Its translation: CSASGGGITYRGYTF.

This clonotype was observed a handful of times. The chain carries TRBV20-1 and TRBJ2-5; TRBD1 or TRBD2 may be the D gene (5 bases each). The J call may be incorrect, as the DNA end agrees better with TRBJ2-7. The CDR3 is 14 amino acids. Germline V CDR1 and CDR2: DFQATT, SNEGSKA (reference sequence). In nucleotides, the CDR3 is TGCAGTGCTCACCCACCGGGACGGCGGGCCGAGCAGTACTTC. It encodes CSAHPPGRRAEQYF.

The V call is TRBV6-6, the J call TRBJ1-4, with TRBD1 matching 7 bases. The V gene's germline CDR1 is MNHNY and CDR2 SVGAGI (reference sequence). The J segment lost 7 bases and the V segment lost 7 bases, leaving 6 bases of the junction unmatched. The CDR3 covers 13 residues. CDR3 sequence reads: CASNEGQSEKLFF. CDR3 DNA: TGTGCCAGCAACGAGGGACAGAGTGAAAAACTGTTTTTT.

This chain connects TRBV24-1 to TRBJ2-2; no clear D. V gave up 0 bases and J gave up 1 base, with 20 bases separating them. This CDR3 is 20 amino acids long. The germline CDR1 and CDR2 sequences are KGHDR and SFDVKD. The CDR3, as DNA: TGTGCCACCAGTGATTTGCGCGGCAGGACCTCGCTGAGGAACACCGGGGAGCTGTTTTTT. It specifies CATSDLRGRTSLRNTGELFF.

This clonotype was found a few times. This chain uses TRBV12-3 or TRBV12-4 with TRBJ1-4; D may be TRBD1 (6 bases). The CDR3 consists of 15 residues. Trimming stripped 6 bases from V and 7 bases from J, with 18 bases between. As DNA, the CDR3 is TGTGCCAGCAGGCCGAGGGGCAGGGGTCGTGAAAAACTGTTTTTT. It specifies CASRPRGRGREKLFF.

V gene TRBV27 combines with J gene TRBJ2-7; 12 bases agree with TRBD2. Trimming cost V 6 bases and J 0 bases; bases outside gene matches: 3. The CDR3 runs to 15 residues. The germline V gene has CDR1 MNHEY and CDR2 SMNVEV (reference sequence). CDR3: CASRGLAGNSYEQYF. In DNA form, the CDR3 reads TGTGCCAGCAGGGGACTAGCGGGCAACTCCTACGAGCAGTACTTC.

The sample holds one count of this clonotype. Given a much more abundant clone one base away, this may be a read error. The V call is TRBV6-1, the J call TRBJ2-7; D possibly corresponds to TRBD1 (6 bases). Germline values: CDR1 MNHNS, CDR2 SASEGT. The CDR3 loop spans 15 amino acids. Here the CDR3 DNA reads TGTGCCCGCAGTCCCGGACAGCCTGACTCCTACGAGCAGTACTTC. Protein: CARSPGQPDSYEQYF.

This clonotype was observed a handful of times. This sequence joins TRBV27 and TRBJ2-7, with TRBD1 as a possible D gene (5 bases). The CDR3 has 14 amino acids. CDR1 is MNHEY and CDR2 is SMNVEV in the germline V gene (reference sequence). V lost 2 bases to trimming and J lost 6 bases, with 14 bases between them. The CDR3 is CASSLAGARGEQYF. As DNA, the CDR3 is TGTGCCAGCAGTTTAGCTGGGGCCCGTGGCGAGCAGTACTTC.

In its sample, this clonotype was seen many times. The chain joins TRBV10-3 to TRBJ2-3, with D perhaps matching TRBD1 (6 bases). CDR1 ENHRY and CDR2 SYGVKD come from the germline V gene. The CDR3 contains 12 residues. V lost 6 bases, J lost 4 bases, and 8 bases lay in between. CDR3: CAIRQGSDTQYF. The CDR3 bases are TGTGCCATCAGGCAGGGGTCAGATACGCAGTATTTT.

The count of this clonotype is one. This rearrangement joins TRBV27 to TRBJ2-4; 9 nucleotides agree with TRBD2. The last part of the DNA fits TRBJ2-7 better; the J call may be wrong. Germline CDR1 MNHEY, CDR2 SMNVEV (reference sequence). The CDR3 covers 15 residues. CDR3: CASQPTPSGVYEQYF. DNA for the CDR3: TGTGCCAGCCAGCCCACCCCTAGCGGGGTGTACGAGCAGTACTTC.

The chain recombines TRBV12-3 or TRBV12-4 with TRBJ1-6, with 11 bases lining up with TRBD1. The CDR3 loop spans 17 amino acids. With 5 bases clipped from V and 2 bases from J, the junction kept 5 bases outside the gene matches. CDR3 residues: CASSPGTGGTYNSPLHF. The CDR3 DNA reads TGTGCCAGCAGTCCAGGGACAGGGGGGACCTATAATTCACCCCTCCACTTT.

The chain is built from TRBV29-1 and TRBJ1-1; D is uncertain. Germline V gene data show CDR1 as SQVTM and CDR2 as ANQGSEA. CDR3 length equals 15 residues. V lost 2 bases and J 8 bases, leaving 21 bases between the germline ends. The CDR3 DNA follows: TGCAGCGTTGAATTCCCGGTCATTAGACCCCTCGAAGCTTTCTTT. It codes for CSVEFPVIRPLEAFF.

This clonotype has only a few counts. CDR3 DNA: TGTGCCAGCAGGAGAGACAGGGGCAATCAGCCCCAGCATTTT. The encoded protein is CASRRDRGNQPQHF. This sequence joins TRBV27 and TRBJ1-5; TRBD1 matches at 7 bases. Germline trimming cut 6 bases from V and 2 bases from J; bases unmatched to any gene: 4. The germline V gene encodes CDR1 MNHEY and CDR2 SMNVEV (reference sequence). CDR3 size: 14 residues.

J is TRBJ2-1 and V is TRBV27; tentatively, D is TRBD2 (6 bases). The CDR3 is made up of 16 amino acids. Germline CDR1 MNHEY, CDR2 SMNVEV (reference sequence). With 2 bases removed from V and 6 bases from J, the gap between germline ends came to 17 bases. CDR3 amino acids: CASSLDLDYLGNEQFF. CDR3 sequence (DNA): TGTGCCAGCAGTTTAGACCTGGACTACCTTGGCAATGAGCAGTTCTTC.

This clonotype showed up just a few times. The chain links TRBV5-1 to TRBJ2-7, with 12 bases fitting TRBD1. The V gene end was trimmed by 6 bases and the J gene end by 2 bases; junction bases not matched to a gene: 6. The CDR3 has 15 residues. CDR1 SGHRS and CDR2 YFSETQ come from the germline V gene. CDR3 sequence: CASTEGTGGTYEQYF. In nucleotides, the CDR3 is TGCGCCAGCACGGAAGGGACAGGGGGCACCTACGAGCAGTACTTC.

V is TRBV11-2 and J is TRBJ2-7; D possibly corresponds to TRBD1 (6 bases). The CDR3 is made up of 15 amino acids. Per the germline V gene, CDR1 is SGHAT and CDR2 is FQNNGV. Trimming cost V 5 bases and J 0 bases, with 14 bases left between them. CDR3: CASSAYLDSSYEQYF. The CDR3 DNA reads as TGTGCCAGCAGCGCCTATTTGGACAGCTCCTACGAGCAGTACTTC.

The chain links TRBV27 to TRBJ2-7, with a possible D match to TRBD2 (5 bases). Germline V gene data show CDR1 as MNHEY and CDR2 as SMNVEV (reference sequence). The V end lost 11 bases, the J end lost 1 base, and 15 bases lay between the germline ends. The CDR3 runs 13 residues. The CDR3 bases are TGTGCCGGCATGTCGCGGGTATCCTACGAGCAGTACTTC. This encodes CAGMSRVSYEQYF.

This clonotype has just a few counts. This chain uses TRBV6-5 with TRBJ2-1; 7 bases line up with TRBD1. This CDR3 is 16 amino acids long. J was trimmed by 3 bases and V by 2 bases; bases with no gene match: 7. Germline CDR1 and CDR2: MNHEY and SVGAGI. CDR3 in DNA: TGTGCCAGCAGTTACCCAGGACAGGTGGGCTACAATGAGCAGTTCTTC. Translating it yields CASSYPGQVGYNEQFF.

The table lists this clonotype with many counts. The chain carries TRBV15 and TRBJ2-5; 11 bases agree with TRBD2. Looked up from germline, CDR1 is LNHNV and CDR2 is YYDKDF (reference sequence). CDR3 length: 15 residues. J was trimmed by 3 bases and V by 0 bases; bases with no gene match: 0. The CDR3 here is CATSRELAGEETQYF. CDR3 DNA: TGTGCCACCAGCAGAGAACTAGCGGGAGAAGAGACCCAGTACTTC. Drawing the rest from reference TRBV15 and TRBJ2-5, the complete variable domain is DAMVIQNPRYQVTQFGKPVTLSCSQTLNHNVMYWYQQKSSQAPKLLFHYYDKDFNNEADTPDNFQSRRPNTSFCFLDIRSPGLGDTAMYLCATSRELAGEETQYFGPGTRLLVL.

The J gene is TRBJ2-1, the V gene TRBV9, with 8 nucleotides matching TRBD1. The ends lost 3 bases at V and 8 bases at J; junction bases unmatched: 7. In germline, CDR1 is SGDLS, CDR2 YYNGEE. The CDR3 has 14 residues. In DNA form, the CDR3 reads TGTGCCAGCAGCGCCGGACAGGGTGGGTATGAGCAGTTCTTC. Translated, it gives CASSAGQGGYEQFF.

This clonotype was detected a few times. This chain uses TRBV27 with TRBJ1-4; D call uncertain. Per germline, CDR1 MNHEY and CDR2 SMNVEV (reference sequence). The V and J ends lost 7 bases and 10 bases respectively, with 16 bases between them. The CDR3 runs to 13 residues. The CDR3 nucleotides read TGTGCCAGCAAGCGGATATCTTGGGGAAAACTGTTTTTT. Its translation is CASKRISWGKLFF.

This clonotype showed up just a few times. The rearrangement joins TRBV5-5 to TRBJ2-6; perhaps TRBD1 as D (5 bases). Between the trimmed V and J ends, which lost 0 bases and 2 bases, there was a span of 15 bases. This CDR3 spans 18 amino acids. Germline CDR1 is SGHKS and CDR2 is YYEKEE (reference sequence). The CDR3 is CASSLEAGAKTGANVLTF. The DNA of the CDR3 is TGTGCCAGCAGCTTGGAGGCTGGGGCTAAAACTGGGGCCAACGTCCTGACTTTC.